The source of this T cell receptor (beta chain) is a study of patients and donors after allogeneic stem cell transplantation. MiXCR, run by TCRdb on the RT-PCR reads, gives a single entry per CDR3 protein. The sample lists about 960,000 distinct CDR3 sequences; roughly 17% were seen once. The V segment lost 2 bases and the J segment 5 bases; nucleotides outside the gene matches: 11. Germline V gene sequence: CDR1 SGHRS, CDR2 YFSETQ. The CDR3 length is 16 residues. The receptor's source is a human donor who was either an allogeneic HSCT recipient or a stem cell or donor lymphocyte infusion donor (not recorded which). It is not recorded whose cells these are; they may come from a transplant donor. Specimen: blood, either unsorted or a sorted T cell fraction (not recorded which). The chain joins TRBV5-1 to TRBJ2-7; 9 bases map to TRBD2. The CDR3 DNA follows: TGCGCCAGCAGCTTCCTAGCGGGGAGGAATCGAGACGAGCAGTACTTC. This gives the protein CASSFLAGRNRDEQYF.